This T cell receptor (beta chain) appears in the sequencing data of a study of a mutant IDH1 vaccine in newly diagnosed glioma. In the study overall: Initiation of the vaccine course occurred 4-6 weeks after radiotherapy alone, or alongside temozolomide cycles. Every participant had undergone radiotherapy, temozolomide, or both before, and most underwent both. Visits V12 and V13 fell at weeks 35 and 47, respectively.

The CDR3 has 15 residues. In germline, CDR1 is SGHVS, CDR2 FQNEAQ. V lost 4 bases, J lost 1 base, and 11 bases lay in between. Assay used: immunoSEQ multiplex PCR; TCRdb lists only in-frame clones, some missing. The data show tens of thousands of clones, about 74% seen once. Documented time point: week 35, safety follow-up. With topical imiquimod, each dose of the vaccine consisted of 300 ug of mutant IDH1 20-mer peptide. Scheduled for weeks 1, 3, 5, 7, 11, 15, 19 and 23, eight vaccinations were given to patients. In the case of this clone: Its antigen remains unknown.

The origin of this receptor is a man aged 50 to 60 with glioma. The gene calls are TRBV7-8 and TRBJ1-3; D is unresolved. Sequencing was performed on PBMCs, taken from a glioma patient whose treatment included an IDH1 peptide vaccine. This CDR3 is CASSSRIMSGNTIYF. CDR3 nucleotide sequence: TGTGCCAGCAGCTCCCGGATCATGTCTGGAAACACCATATATTTT.